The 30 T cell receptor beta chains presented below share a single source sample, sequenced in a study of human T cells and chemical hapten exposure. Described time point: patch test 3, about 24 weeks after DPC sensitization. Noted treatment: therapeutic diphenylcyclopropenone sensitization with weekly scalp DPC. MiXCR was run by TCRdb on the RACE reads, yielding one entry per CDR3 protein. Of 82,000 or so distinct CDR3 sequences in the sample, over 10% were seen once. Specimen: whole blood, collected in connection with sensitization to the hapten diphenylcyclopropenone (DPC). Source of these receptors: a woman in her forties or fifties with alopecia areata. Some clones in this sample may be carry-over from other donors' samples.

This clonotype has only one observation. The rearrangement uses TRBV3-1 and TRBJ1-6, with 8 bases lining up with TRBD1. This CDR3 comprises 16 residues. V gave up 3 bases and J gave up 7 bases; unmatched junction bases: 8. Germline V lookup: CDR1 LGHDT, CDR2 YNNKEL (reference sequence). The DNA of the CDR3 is TGTGCCAGCAGCCAGCGACAGGGGATATGGAATTCACCCCTCCACTTT. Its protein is CASSQRQGIWNSPLHF.

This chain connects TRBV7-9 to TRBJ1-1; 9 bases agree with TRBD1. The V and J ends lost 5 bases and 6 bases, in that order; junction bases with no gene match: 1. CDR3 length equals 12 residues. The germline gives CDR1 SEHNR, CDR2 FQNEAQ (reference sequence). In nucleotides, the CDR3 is TGTGCCAGCAGCAGGACAGGGGCTGAAGCTTTCTTT. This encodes CASSRTGAEAFF.

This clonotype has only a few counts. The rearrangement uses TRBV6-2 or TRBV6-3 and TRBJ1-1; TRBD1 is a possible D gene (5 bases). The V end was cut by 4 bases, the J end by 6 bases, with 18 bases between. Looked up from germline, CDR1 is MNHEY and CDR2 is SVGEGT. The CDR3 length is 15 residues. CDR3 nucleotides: TGTGCCAGCAGTTTCGGAGGGGCCCTCGGGGCTGAAGCTTTCTTT. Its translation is CASSFGGALGAEAFF.

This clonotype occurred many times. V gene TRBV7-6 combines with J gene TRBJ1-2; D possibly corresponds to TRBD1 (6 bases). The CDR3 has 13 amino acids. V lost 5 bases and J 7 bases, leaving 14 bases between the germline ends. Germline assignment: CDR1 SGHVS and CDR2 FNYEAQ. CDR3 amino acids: CASSNGGLLGYTF. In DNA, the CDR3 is TGTGCCAGCAGCAACGGGGGGCTTCTTGGCTACACCTTC. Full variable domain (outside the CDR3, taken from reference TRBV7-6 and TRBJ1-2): GAGVSQSPRYKVTKRGQDVALRCDPISGHVSLYWYRQALGQGPEFLTYFNYEAQQDKSGLPNDRFSAERPEGSISTLTIQRTEQRDSAMYRCASSNGGLLGYTFGSGTRLTVV.

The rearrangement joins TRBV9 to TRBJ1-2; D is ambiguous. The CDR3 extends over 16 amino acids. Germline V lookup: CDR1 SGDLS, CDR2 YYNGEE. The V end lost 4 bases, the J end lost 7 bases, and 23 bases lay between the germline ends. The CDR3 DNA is TGTGCCAGCAGCCGGGCCACGGCAGGACCCGATCTTGGCTACACCTTC. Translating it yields CASSRATAGPDLGYTF.

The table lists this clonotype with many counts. The CDR3 nucleotides read TGTGCCAGCAGTTTGATTAGCGGGAGAGGGGCCGGGGAGCTGTTTTTT. As protein: CASSLISGRGAGELFF. The chain joins TRBV12-3 or TRBV12-4 to TRBJ2-2; 9 bases line up with TRBD2. V was pared by 3 bases and J by 6 bases, with 8 bases of the junction left unmatched. The CDR3 consists of 16 residues.

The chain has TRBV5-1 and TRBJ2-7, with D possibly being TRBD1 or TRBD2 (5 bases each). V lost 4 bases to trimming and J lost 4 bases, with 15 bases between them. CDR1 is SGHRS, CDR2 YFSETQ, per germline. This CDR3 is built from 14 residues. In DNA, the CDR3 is TGCGCCAGCAGCACCGCCGGGACGGAATACGAGCAGTACTTC. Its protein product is CASSTAGTEYEQYF.

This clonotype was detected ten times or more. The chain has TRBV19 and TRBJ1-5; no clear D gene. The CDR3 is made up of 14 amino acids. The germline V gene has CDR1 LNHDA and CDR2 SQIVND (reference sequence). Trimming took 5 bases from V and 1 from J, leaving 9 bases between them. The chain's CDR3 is CASSAYRSNQPQHF. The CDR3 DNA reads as TGTGCCAGTAGTGCCTACAGAAGCAATCAGCCCCAGCATTTT.

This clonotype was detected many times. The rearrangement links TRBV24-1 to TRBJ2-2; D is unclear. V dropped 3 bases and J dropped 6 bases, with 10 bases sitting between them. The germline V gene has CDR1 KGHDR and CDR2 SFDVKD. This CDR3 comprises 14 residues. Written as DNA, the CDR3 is TGTGCCACCAGTGATCCTAGACTCCCCGGGGAGCTGTTTTTT. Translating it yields CATSDPRLPGELFF.

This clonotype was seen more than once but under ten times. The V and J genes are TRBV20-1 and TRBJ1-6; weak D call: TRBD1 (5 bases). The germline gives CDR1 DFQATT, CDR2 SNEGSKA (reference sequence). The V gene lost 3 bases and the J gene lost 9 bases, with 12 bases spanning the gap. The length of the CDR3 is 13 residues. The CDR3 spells CSASAGRASPLHF. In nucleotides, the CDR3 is TGCAGTGCTAGTGCAGGGAGGGCTTCACCCCTCCACTTT.

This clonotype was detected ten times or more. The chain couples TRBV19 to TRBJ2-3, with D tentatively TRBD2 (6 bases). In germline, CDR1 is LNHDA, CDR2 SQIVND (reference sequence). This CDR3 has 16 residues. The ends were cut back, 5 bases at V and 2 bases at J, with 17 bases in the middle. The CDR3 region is CASSPDLGTYTDTQYF. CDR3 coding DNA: TGTGCCAGTAGTCCCGACCTCGGGACTTACACAGATACGCAGTATTTT.

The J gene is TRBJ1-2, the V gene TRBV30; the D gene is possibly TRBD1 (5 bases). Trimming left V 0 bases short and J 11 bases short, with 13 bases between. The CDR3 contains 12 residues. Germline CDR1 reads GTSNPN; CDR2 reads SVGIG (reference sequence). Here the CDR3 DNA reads TGTGCCTGGAGTGTAAGGGACTCCAGATACACCTTC. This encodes CAWSVRDSRYTF.

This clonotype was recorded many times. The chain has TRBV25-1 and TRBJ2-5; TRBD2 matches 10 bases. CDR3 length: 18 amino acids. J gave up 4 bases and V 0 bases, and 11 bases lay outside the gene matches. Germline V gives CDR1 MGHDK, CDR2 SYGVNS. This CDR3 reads CASSEYGPRTSGGETQYF. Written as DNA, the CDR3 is TGTGCCAGCAGTGAATATGGCCCAAGGACTAGCGGAGGAGAGACCCAGTACTTC.

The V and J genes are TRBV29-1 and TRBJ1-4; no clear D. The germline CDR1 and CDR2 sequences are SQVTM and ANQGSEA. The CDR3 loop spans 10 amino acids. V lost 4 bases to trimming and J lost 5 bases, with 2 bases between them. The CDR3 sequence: CSVANEKLFF. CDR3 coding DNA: TGCAGCGTTGCGAATGAAAAACTGTTTTTT.

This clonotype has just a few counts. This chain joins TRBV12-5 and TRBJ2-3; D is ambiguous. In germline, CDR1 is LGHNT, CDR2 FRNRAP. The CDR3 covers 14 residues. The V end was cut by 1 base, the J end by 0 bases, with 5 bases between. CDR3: CASGLDGSTDTQYF. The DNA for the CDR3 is TGTGCTAGTGGTTTGGACGGGAGCACAGATACGCAGTATTTT.

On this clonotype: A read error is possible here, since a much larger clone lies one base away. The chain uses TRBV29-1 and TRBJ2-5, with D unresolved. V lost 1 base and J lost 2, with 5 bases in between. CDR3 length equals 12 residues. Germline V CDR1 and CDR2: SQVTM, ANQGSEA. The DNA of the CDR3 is TGCAGCGTTGAAGGGCAGCAAGAGACCCAGTACTTC. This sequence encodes CSVEGQQETQYF. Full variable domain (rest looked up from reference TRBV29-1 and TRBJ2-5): SAVISQKPSRDICQRGTSLTIQCQVDSQVTMMFWYRQQPGQSLTLIATANQGSEATYESGFVIDKFPISRPNLTFSTLTVSNMSPEDSSIYLCSVEGQQETQYFGPGTRLLVL.

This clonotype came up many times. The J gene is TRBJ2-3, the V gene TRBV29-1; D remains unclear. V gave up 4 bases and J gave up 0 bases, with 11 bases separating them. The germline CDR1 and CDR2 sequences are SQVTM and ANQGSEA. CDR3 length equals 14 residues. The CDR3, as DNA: TGCAGCGTTGTCCCGACCCCTAGCACAGATACGCAGTATTTT. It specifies CSVVPTPSTDTQYF.

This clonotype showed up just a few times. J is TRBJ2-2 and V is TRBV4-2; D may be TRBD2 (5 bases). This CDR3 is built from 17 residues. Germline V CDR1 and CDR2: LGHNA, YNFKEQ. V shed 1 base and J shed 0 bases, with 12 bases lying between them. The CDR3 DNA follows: TGTGCCAGCAGCCAAGGAGGGTGGGTCGCGAACACCGGGGAGCTGTTTTTT. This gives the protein CASSQGGWVANTGELFF.

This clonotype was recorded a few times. The CDR3 nucleotides are TGCGCCAGCAGCTTCTCTAGCCCACCCGATGGGGATACGCAGTATTTT. Encoded protein: CASSFSSPPDGDTQYF. The chain uses TRBV5-1 and TRBJ2-3; a weak D match, TRBD2 (5 bases). From germline, CDR1 is SGHRS and CDR2 YFSETQ. V dropped 2 bases and J dropped 6 bases, with 19 bases sitting between them. The CDR3 has 16 residues. Supplemented by reference TRBV5-1 and TRBJ2-3, the full variable domain reads KAGVTQTPRYLIKTRGQQVTLSCSPISGHRSVSWYQQTPGQGLQFLFEYFSETQRNKGNFPGRFSGRQFSNSRSEMNVSTLELGDSALYLCASSFSSPPDGDTQYFGPGTRLTVL.

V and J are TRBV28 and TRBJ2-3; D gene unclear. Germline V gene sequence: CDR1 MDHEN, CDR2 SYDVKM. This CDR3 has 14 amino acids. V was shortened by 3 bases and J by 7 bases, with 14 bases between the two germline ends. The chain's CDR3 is CASSFPAAPNTQYF. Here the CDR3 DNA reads TGTGCCAGCAGTTTCCCGGCGGCGCCGAATACGCAGTATTTT.

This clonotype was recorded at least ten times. This CDR3 reads CASSSRGGASYNEQFF. The CDR3, as DNA: TGCGCCAGCAGCTCGCGCGGGGGCGCCTCCTACAATGAGCAGTTCTTC. This chain links TRBV5-1 with TRBJ2-1, with D possibly being TRBD2 (7 bases). Trimming cost V 3 bases and J 0 bases, with 13 bases left between them. CDR1 SGHRS and CDR2 YFSETQ come from the germline V gene. This CDR3 is built from 16 residues. Based on the CDR3 plus reference TRBV5-1 and TRBJ2-1, the full variable domain is KAGVTQTPRYLIKTRGQQVTLSCSPISGHRSVSWYQQTPGQGLQFLFEYFSETQRNKGNFPGRFSGRQFSNSRSEMNVSTLELGDSALYLCASSSRGGASYNEQFFGPGTRLTVL.

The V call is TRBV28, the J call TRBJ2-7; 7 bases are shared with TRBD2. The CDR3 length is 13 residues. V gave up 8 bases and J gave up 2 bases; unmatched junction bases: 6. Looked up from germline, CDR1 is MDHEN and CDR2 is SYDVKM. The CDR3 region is CASLGGGPYEQYF. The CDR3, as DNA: TGTGCCAGCCTCGGGGGAGGGCCCTACGAGCAGTACTTC.

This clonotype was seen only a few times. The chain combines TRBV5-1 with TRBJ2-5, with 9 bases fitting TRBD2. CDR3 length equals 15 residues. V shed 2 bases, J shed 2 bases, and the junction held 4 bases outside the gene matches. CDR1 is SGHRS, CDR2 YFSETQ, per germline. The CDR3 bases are TGCGCCAGCAGCTTCCTAGCGGGAATTCAAGAGACCCAGTACTTC. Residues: CASSFLAGIQETQYF.

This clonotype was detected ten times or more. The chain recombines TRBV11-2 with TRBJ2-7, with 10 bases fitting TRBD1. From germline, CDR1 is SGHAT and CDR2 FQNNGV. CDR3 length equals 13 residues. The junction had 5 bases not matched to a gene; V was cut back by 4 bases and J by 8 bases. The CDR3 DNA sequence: TGTGCCAGCAGCTGGGGGACAGGGGAAAAGCAGTACTTC. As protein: CASSWGTGEKQYF.

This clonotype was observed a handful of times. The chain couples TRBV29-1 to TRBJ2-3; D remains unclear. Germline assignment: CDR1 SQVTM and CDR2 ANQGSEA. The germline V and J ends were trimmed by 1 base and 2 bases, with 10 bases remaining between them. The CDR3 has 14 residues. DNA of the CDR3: TGCAGCGTTGAAGGGGTCGCACACACAGATACGCAGTATTTT. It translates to CSVEGVAHTDTQYF.

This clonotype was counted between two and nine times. The DNA for the CDR3 is TGTGCCAGCAGCCAGACTAGCGGGAGGGGGGATCATACGCAGTATTTT. The encoded protein is CASSQTSGRGDHTQYF. The chain recombines TRBV7-6 with TRBJ2-3, with TRBD2 matching over 14 bases. The CDR3 runs to 16 residues. The germline gives CDR1 SGHVS, CDR2 FNYEAQ. Germline trimming cut 5 bases from V and 7 bases from J; bases unmatched to any gene: 8.

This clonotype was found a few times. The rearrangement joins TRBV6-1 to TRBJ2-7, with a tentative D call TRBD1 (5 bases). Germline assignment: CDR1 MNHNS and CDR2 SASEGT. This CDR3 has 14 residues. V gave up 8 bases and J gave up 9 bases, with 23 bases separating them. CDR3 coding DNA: TGTGCCAGCCAGACAGACCCGATCCCTGTTGGGCAGTACTTC. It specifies CASQTDPIPVGQYF.

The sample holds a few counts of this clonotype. In DNA form, the CDR3 reads TGTGCCAGCAGTCCACCGGGGGACAAATCCAATGAGCAGTTCTTC. Amino acid sequence: CASSPPGDKSNEQFF. The chain uses TRBV6-6 and TRBJ2-1; D possibly uses TRBD1 or TRBD2 (6 bases each). Deletions cut 5 bases from V and 6 bases from J, with 17 bases between. CDR1 is MNHNY, CDR2 SVGAGI, per germline (reference sequence). The CDR3 consists of 15 residues.

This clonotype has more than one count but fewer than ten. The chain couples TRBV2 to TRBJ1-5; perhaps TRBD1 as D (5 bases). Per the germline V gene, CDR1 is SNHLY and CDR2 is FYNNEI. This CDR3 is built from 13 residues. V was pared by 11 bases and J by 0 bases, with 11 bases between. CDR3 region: CAGKGDSNQPQHF. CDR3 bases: TGTGCCGGAAAAGGGGATAGCAATCAGCCCCAGCATTTT. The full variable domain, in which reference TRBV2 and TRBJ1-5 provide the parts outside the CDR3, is EPEVTQTPSHQVTQMGQEVILRCVPISNHLYFYWYRQILGQKVEFLVSFYNNEISEKSEIFDDQFSVERPDGSNFTLKIRSTKLEDSAMYFCAGKGDSNQPQHFGDGTRLSIL.

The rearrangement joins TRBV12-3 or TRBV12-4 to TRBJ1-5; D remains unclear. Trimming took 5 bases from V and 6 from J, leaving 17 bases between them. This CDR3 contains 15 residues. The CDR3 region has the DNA TGTGCCAGCAGTCCCGCCGGGTGGTATGGTCAGCCCCAGCATTTT. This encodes CASSPAGWYGQPQHF.